This T cell receptor beta chain was sequenced for a study of tumor-infiltrating lymphocytes in oesophageal squamous cell carcinoma. TCRdb fed the PCR reads into MiXCR, producing one record per CDR3 protein. The repertoire consists of about 14,000 distinct CDR3 sequences, with roughly half occurring once and the leading ten covering around 15%. The germline CDR1 and CDR2 sequences are WNHNN and SYGVQD (reference sequence). The length of the CDR3 is 15 residues. V gave up 5 bases and J gave up 7 bases; unmatched junction bases: 11. Sequencing was carried out using blood. This receptor was taken from a male donor with esophageal squamous cell carcinoma. This rearrangement joins TRBV10-1 to TRBJ1-1; 9 bases agree with TRBD1. The CDR3 loop reads CASSKRTGAMSEAFF. CDR3 nucleotide sequence: TGCGCCAGCAGTAAAAGGACAGGGGCAATGAGTGAAGCTTTCTTT.